This TCR beta chain was retrieved from a study of CD8 T cells in ankylosing spondylitis (TCRdb year 2017). Background for the entire study: The study profiled T cell receptor beta repertoires in healthy donors and ankylosing spondylitis patients to find disease-linked TCR variants. Peripheral blood was sampled, and synovial fluid was additionally collected from ankylosing spondylitis patients. In total, the full study cohort was made up of nearly 110 healthy donors and 25 or so ankylosing spondylitis patients.

Including the terminal cysteine and phenylalanine, the CDR3 comprises 14 residues. The DNA shown is the 42-base CDR3, in frame from base 1. Trimming takes 7 bases from V and 4 bases from J, and the germline ends sit 15 bases apart. CDR1 and CDR2, per the germline V gene, are ENHRY and SYGVKD. For this clonotype: Its specific antigen is unknown. Per-base quality was not reported, and no clone a single base away is much larger than it.

Sequencing used an Illumina HiSeq 2500. TCR beta libraries were prepared by quantitative 5'-RACE with molecular barcodes. As for the authors' bioinformatics: A new computational method based on a probabilistic model of VDJ rearrangement was used to identify disease-linked TCR variants. TCRdb reran the public reads through fastp at Q25 and MiXCR, keeping productive beta chains. Each entry is one CDR3 protein sequence, shown with its most common DNA and genes. These V and J calls rely on TCRdb rather than the paper's analysis. The sample includes about 800,000 distinct CDR3 sequences, with around 11% observed a single time. The ten largest clonotypes hold about 0.5% of the sample. Beyond this particular receptor, the publication reports: Blood from ankylosing spondylitis patients appeared to be characterized by a TCR beta motif composed of eight highly homologous amino acid variants. Some of the motif variants had been reported before in the synovial fluid and blood of reactive arthritis patients, a finding that suggests common disease-initiation mechanisms. According to the report, matched synovial fluid samples from ankylosing spondylitis patients were significantly enriched for the disease-linked clones. The disease-linked clones showed a CD8+ phenotype and occurred at relatively low frequencies in peripheral blood.

Recombination joined TRBV10-3 with TRBJ2-3; possibly the D gene is TRBD2, per 5 matching bases. The source of this sequence is a male donor with ankylosing spondylitis. Sequenced input: blood, either unsorted or a sorted T cell fraction (not recorded which). The CDR3 has the sequence CAITTSQVPDTQYF. The bases are TGTGCCATCACAACTAGTCAGGTTCCAGATACGCAGTATTTT.